The subject of this entry is one T cell receptor beta chain. Its antigen is unidentified. This sample was included in a study of shared clonotypes between healthy human individuals. About the research overall: The study used three CD4 naive, three CD4 memory, two CD8 naive and one CD8 memory plate per donor. Study-wide results and limits: A few donors had roughly 5% of their naive CD4 clonotypes in common. Shared clonotypes across all four donors exceeded non-shared ones in generation probability.

CDR1 is LNHNV, CDR2 YYDKDF, per germline (reference sequence). This CDR3 comprises 14 residues. V gave up 0 bases and J gave up 2 bases, with 7 bases separating them. Assay used: immunoSEQ multiplex PCR; TCRdb lists only in-frame clones, some missing. Here the sample spans approximately 1.4 million clones, approximately 98% being singletons. This clonotype was sampled from a man aged 25-40 years in good health. Material: naive CD4+ T cells sorted from blood. Subset in this sample: CD45RA+ positively selected. The chain combines TRBV15 with TRBJ2-5, with D possibly called TRBD1 or TRBD2 (5 bases each). The CDR3 here is CATSRDWGQETQYF. The CDR3 DNA reads as TGTGCCACCAGCAGAGATTGGGGGCAAGAGACCCAGTACTTC.